One and the same sample provided the 7 T cell receptor beta chains below, sequenced in a study of CD8 T cell repertoires and HIV-1 epitope variants. These TCRs are of unknown antigen specificity. The protocol was immunoSEQ multiplex PCR, while the TCRdb copy is restricted to in-frame clones and leaves out a portion. Of under 7,000 clones listed, about 60% are singletons. The sample consisted of cultured CD8+ T cells derived from PBMCs. These receptors were taken from a male donor with HIV.

V gene TRBV27 combines with J gene TRBJ1-1; D unresolved. The CDR3 totals 14 residues. CDR1 is MNHEY and CDR2 is SMNVEV in the germline V gene (reference sequence). Trimming pared 3 bases from V and 5 bases from J, leaving 13 bases between. CDR3 amino acids: CASSFPGPGTEAFF. CDR3 in DNA: TGTGCCAGCAGTTTCCCTGGCCCAGGAACTGAAGCTTTCTTT.

This clone was seen only a few times. The rearrangement uses TRBV5-1 and TRBJ2-7; tentatively, D is TRBD1 (5 bases). CDR3 length: 17 residues. Trimming cost V 0 bases and J 2 bases, with 18 bases left between them. In germline, CDR1 is SGHRS, CDR2 YFSETQ. CDR3 coding DNA: TGCGCCAGCAGCTTGGGGGGCCAGGTTGGGGCCACCTACGAGCAGTACTTC. Its protein is CASSLGGQVGATYEQYF.

This chain uses TRBV6-4 with TRBJ1-1; no reliable D call. This CDR3 comprises 13 residues. The V end lost 5 bases, the J end lost 0 bases, and 7 bases lay between the germline ends. Germline CDR1 is MRHNA and CDR2 is SNTAGT. CDR3 in amino acids: CASSRDMNTEAFF. CDR3 DNA: TGTGCCAGCAGTAGAGACATGAACACTGAAGCTTTCTTT.

This clone has just a few counts. The chain carries TRBV6-5 and TRBJ2-7, with TRBD1 matching over 7 bases. The CDR3 totals 16 residues. Trimming at V came to 0 bases and at J to 2 bases, leaving 7 bases not matched to a gene. The germline V gene encodes CDR1 MNHEY and CDR2 SVGAGI. Written as DNA, the CDR3 is TGTGCCAGCAGTTACTCGGGTACAGGGGCCGCCTACGAGCAGTACTTC. Amino acid sequence: CASSYSGTGAAYEQYF.

The CDR3 DNA reads as TGTGCCAGCAGCCAAGATAGCATCGGAGCTAACTATGGCTACACCTTC. This gives the protein CASSQDSIGANYGYTF. This sequence joins TRBV4-2 and TRBJ1-2, with D unclear. The CDR3 covers 16 residues. V shed 0 bases and J shed 0 bases, with 11 bases lying between them. Per the germline V gene, CDR1 is LGHNA and CDR2 is YNFKEQ.

The chain uses TRBV28 and TRBJ1-1; D possibly corresponds to TRBD1 (6 bases). Trimming took off 3 bases at V and 3 bases at J, with 14 bases between the two ends. This CDR3 comprises 15 residues. Looked up from germline, CDR1 is MDHEN and CDR2 is SYDVKM. CDR3 DNA: TGTGCCAGCAGTTTTCAGGGGCAGAAGGACACTGAAGCTTTCTTT. Its protein product is CASSFQGQKDTEAFF.

There are a few counts of this clone. The CDR3 sequence is CASSEGSGWGNQPQHF. The CDR3 DNA sequence: TGTGCCAGCAGTGAGGGCTCGGGGTGGGGAAATCAGCCCCAGCATTTT. V is TRBV2 and J is TRBJ1-5, with D unresolved. The germline V and J ends were trimmed by 3 bases and 4 bases, with 16 bases remaining between them. Germline lookup yields CDR1 SNHLY and CDR2 FYNNEI. This CDR3 spans 16 amino acids. The full variable domain, its missing parts supplied by reference TRBV2 and TRBJ1-5, is EPEVTQTPSHQVTQMGQEVILRCVPISNHLYFYWYRQILGQKVEFLVSFYNNEISEKSEIFDDQFSVERPDGSNFTLKIRSTKLEDSAMYFCASSEGSGWGNQPQHFGDGTRLSIL.